The clone carrying this T cell receptor beta chain was detected many times. Amplified material comprised TCR beta CDR3 regions derived from RNA transcripts. RT-PCR was first run with HTBI primers, then multiplex PCR in a second round. In TCRdb, the multiplex PCR reads were re-called with MiXCR into one record per CDR3 protein. The sample has about 740,000 distinct CDR3 sequences, approximately 40% seen once. A duration under 3 months, NOSPECS ≥4, CAS ≥3 and moderate-to-severe activity characterized the donors with ophthalmopathy. The sample is drawn from a study of Graves' ophthalmopathy and Graves' hyperthyroidism. Trimming removed 3 bases at V and 0 bases at J, with 6 bases between. Looked up from germline, CDR1 is SGHTA and CDR2 is FQGNSA. The CDR3 totals 13 residues.

The sample comprised peripheral blood. The chain links TRBV7-2 to TRBJ2-7, with D perhaps being TRBD1 or TRBD2 (5 bases each). The TCR originated in an adult man with Graves' ophthalmopathy. CDR3 sequence: CASSLGVSYEQYF. The CDR3 nucleotides are TGTGCCAGCAGCTTGGGGGTCTCCTACGAGCAGTACTTC.